The 8 T cell receptor beta chains below were found in one sample sequenced in a study of blood T cell repertoires in COVID-19. Clones were read by immunoSEQ multiplex PCR, and TCRdb kept only the in-frame ones, dropping some. This sample yields 160,000 or so clones, of which approximately 80% are seen a single time; roughly 13% belongs to the top ten. Material for sequencing was peripheral blood. Every receptor here comes from an elderly woman with acute or convalescent COVID-19.

The chain carries TRBV4-2 and TRBJ2-3; TRBD2 matches 14 bases. V lost 6 bases and J lost 4; bases outside the gene matches: 3. Germline assignment: CDR1 LGHNA and CDR2 YNFKEQ. The CDR3 loop spans 15 amino acids. Written as DNA, the CDR3 is TGTGCCAGCAGATTGGGACTAGCGGGAGCAGATACGCAGTATTTT. Translation gives CASRLGLAGADTQYF.

The chain recombines TRBV7-6 with TRBJ2-7, with 10 bases fitting TRBD1. This CDR3 has 16 amino acids. V was pared by 1 base and J by 3 bases, with 6 bases of the junction left unmatched. Germline lookup yields CDR1 SGHVS and CDR2 FNYEAQ. The CDR3: CASSLEATGGFYEQYF. CDR3 DNA sequence: TGTGCCAGCAGCTTAGAAGCGACAGGGGGCTTCTACGAGCAGTACTTC.

The V and J genes are TRBV13 and TRBJ2-7; 10 bases map to TRBD2. V dropped 3 bases and J dropped 7; count of bases not matched to a gene: 9. This CDR3 is 15 amino acids long. The germline V gene has CDR1 PRHDT and CDR2 FYEKMQ (reference sequence). For the CDR3, the DNA is TGTGCCAGCAGCTTGACGAGCGGGAGGGTTCGAGAGCAGTACTTC. Its protein is CASSLTSGRVREQYF.

The V gene is TRBV25-1, the J gene TRBJ2-5, with 8 bases identical to TRBD1. V shed 4 bases, J shed 10 bases, and the junction held 11 bases outside the gene matches. The CDR3 loop spans 14 amino acids. Germline V lookup: CDR1 MGHDK, CDR2 SYGVNS. DNA for the CDR3: TGTGCCAGCAGTGGGGACAGGCCGGGGTTGGGCCAGTACTTC. It translates to CASSGDRPGLGQYF.

The V and J genes are TRBV5-4 and TRBJ2-1, with 9 nucleotides matching TRBD2. Losses at the gene ends were 0 bases for V and 5 bases for J; bases not matched to a gene: 3. CDR1 and CDR2 from the germline V gene are SGHNT and YYREEE (reference sequence). This CDR3 spans 15 amino acids. This CDR3 reads CASSLGGGRDNEQFF. DNA for the CDR3: TGTGCCAGCAGCTTGGGTGGCGGGAGGGACAATGAGCAGTTCTTC.

This sequence joins TRBV5-4 and TRBJ1-1; no clear D. V was clipped by 4 bases and J by 2 bases, with 9 bases between them. The germline CDR1 and CDR2 sequences are SGHNT and YYREEE (reference sequence). The CDR3 loop spans 13 amino acids. CDR3 nucleotides: TGTGCCAGCAGCGCCCGGGATAACACTGAAGCTTTCTTT. This encodes CASSARDNTEAFF. Full variable domain (outside the CDR3, taken from reference TRBV5-4 and TRBJ1-1): ETGVTQSPTHLIKTRGQQVTLRCSSQSGHNTVSWYQQALGQGPQFIFQYYREEENGRGNFPPRFSGLQFPNYSSELNVNALELDDSALYLCASSARDNTEAFFGQGTRLTVV.

This rearrangement joins TRBV5-5 to TRBJ2-5, with 9 positions matching TRBD2. CDR3 size: 15 residues. With V trimmed by 6 bases and J by 5 bases, 11 bases remained unmatched. Germline CDR1 SGHKS, CDR2 YYEKEE (reference sequence). The CDR3 protein is CASTFNSGSSETQYF. CDR3 sequence (DNA): TGTGCCAGCACCTTTAATAGCGGGAGCTCGGAGACCCAGTACTTC.

The genes are TRBV10-1 and TRBJ2-3; 8 nucleotides line up with TRBD2. Trimming took 8 bases from V and 6 from J; bases not matched to a gene: 10. Germline CDR1 WNHNN, CDR2 SYGVQD (reference sequence). The CDR3 has 14 amino acids. The CDR3 nucleotides are TGCGCCAGCGATTTCCAGCGGGAGAGGGATACGCAGTATTTT. This translates into CASDFQRERDTQYF.